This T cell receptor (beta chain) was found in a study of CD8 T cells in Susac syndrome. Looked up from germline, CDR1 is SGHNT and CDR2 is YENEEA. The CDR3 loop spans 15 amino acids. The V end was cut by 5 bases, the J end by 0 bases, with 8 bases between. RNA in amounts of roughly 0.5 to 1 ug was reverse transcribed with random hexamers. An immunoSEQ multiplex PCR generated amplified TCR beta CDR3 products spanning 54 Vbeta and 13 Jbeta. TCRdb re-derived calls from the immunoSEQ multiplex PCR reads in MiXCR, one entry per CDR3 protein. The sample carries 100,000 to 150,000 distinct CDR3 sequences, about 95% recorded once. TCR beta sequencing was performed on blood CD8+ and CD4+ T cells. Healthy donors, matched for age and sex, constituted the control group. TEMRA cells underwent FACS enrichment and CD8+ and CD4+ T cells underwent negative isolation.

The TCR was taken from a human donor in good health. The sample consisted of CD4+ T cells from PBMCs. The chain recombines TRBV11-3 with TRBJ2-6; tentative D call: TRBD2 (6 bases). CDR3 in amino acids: CASSVGSSGANVLTF. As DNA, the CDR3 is TGTGCCAGCAGCGTCGGGAGCTCTGGGGCCAACGTCCTGACTTTC.